This T cell receptor (beta chain) is from a study of control samples from healthy donors and cancer patients. The data were produced by immunoSEQ multiplex PCR, yet TCRdb's version contains in-frame clones alone and is incomplete. The table lists about 140,000 clones, approximately 90% of them singletons, with around 8.2% in the top ten. Sequenced: blood. This TCR was sampled from a woman aged 25 to 45 in good health.

CDR3 sequence reads: CASSLLLGTEAFF. The CDR3 nucleotides are TGTGCCAGCAGTTTACTGCTGGGCACTGAAGCTTTCTTT. The chain joins TRBV12-3 or TRBV12-4 to TRBJ1-1; D is undetermined. Trimming cost V 2 bases and J 4 bases, with 8 bases left between them. The CDR3 consists of 13 residues.